This T cell receptor beta chain was captured in a study of Ad26.COV2.S vaccination and SARS-CoV-2 variants (dated by TCRdb to about 2021). At the level of the whole study: Vaccine-arm donors were drawn from COV1001, a multicentre, randomized, double-blind, placebo-controlled phase I-IIa trial of Ad26.COV2.S in healthy adults. A total of approximately 30 samples were included in the TCR-sequenced set, comprising roughly 19 Ad26.COV2.S vaccine recipients, 5 placebo recipients and 8 SARS-CoV-2 convalescent individuals. Trial participants were randomized into five groups of five, in which low-dose or high-dose Ad26.COV2.S was given once or twice, or placebo was given on both occasions. Sequencing of the TCRbeta repertoire served to evaluate the specificity and breadth of SARS-CoV-2-reactive T cell receptors following Ad26.COV2.S vaccination. Blinding of investigators to trial group allocation was maintained during experiments and outcome assessment. Ad26.COV2.S was administered intramuscularly at 5 x 10^10 or 1 x 10^11 viral particles, either as a single shot or as two shots given 56 days apart.

According to the study, the label for this sample's treatment or condition signals: around 19 received Ad26.COV2.S at low or high dose, single or two shots; 5 received placebo; per-sample allocation not given. Repertoires of vaccine and placebo recipients were sequenced from samples taken on day 63 after the first injection. In Cohort 1b, about two dozen adults aged 18-55 years were enrolled at a single site in Boston, USA, between 29 July and 7 August 2020. Ad26.COV2.S was a replication-incompetent adenovirus type 26 vector that expressed a prefusion-stabilized SARS-CoV-2 spike protein derived from the original Wuhan strain. The immunoSEQ Assay was the method used to sequence TCRbeta CDR3 regions. After extraction, genomic DNA underwent amplification by bias-controlled multiplex PCR, followed by high-throughput sequencing. The authors processed their data as follows. Collapsing and filtering of sequences were performed to quantify the absolute abundance of each unique TCRbeta CDR3 region. Usable DNA was measured by amplifying reference genes present in all nucleated cells, and TCRbeta template counts were normalized to that usable DNA to estimate T cell fraction. Repertoire TCRs were annotated as SARS-CoV-2-specific by exact matching of V gene, CDR3 amino acid sequence and J gene to a known reactive TCR set. The reference SARS-CoV-2 TCR set was derived from MIRA and filtered for enrichment in COVID-19-positive ImmuneCODE repertoires, a step that removed public or cross-reactive TCRs. Using the MIRA antigens, annotated TCRs were further analysed by specific ORF or by position within an ORF. Breadth was defined as annotated unique rearrangements over total unique productive rearrangements; depth was the summed frequency of those rearrangements. TCR breadth was compared between groups using two-sided Wilcoxon rank-sum tests. Here the immuneACCESS table is served through TCRdb, limited to in-frame sequences with V and J called. Missing clones are a known gap in these copies; in checked studies unresolved V genes cover under half, and the rest lacks a known reason. The V and J calls and clone size are taken from that table; D and trimming were inferred from the DNA. This sample has about 350,000 clones in its table, and around 84% of those were observed once. Roughly 3.5% of the sample belongs to the ten largest clones.

The CDR3 starts with the cysteine, ends with the phenylalanine, and has 14 residues. Only CDR3 DNA remains: 42 bases, in frame from the first base. Trimming takes 4 bases off V and 2 bases off J; junction bases not matched to a gene: 1. From a lookup of the germline V gene, CDR1 and CDR2 are SGHAT and FQNNGV. This clone was observed a handful of times. It has no known antigen specificity. Nothing much larger sits one base from this clone, and base qualities are not available. The paper as a whole reports these results and caveats: Vaccine and placebo recipients had similar non-spike TCR breadth, a finding consistent with the vaccine containing only spike. Higher spike-specific TCR breadth was observed in Ad26.COV2.S recipients than in placebo recipients (P = 0.0014). The authors noted that the TCR breadth and depth analyses may have underestimated total T cell responses. After vaccination, substantial breadth of spike-specific CD8+ and CD4+ T cell responses was reported. The study was not powered for comparison of responses between vaccine doses or regimens.

The V gene is TRBV11-2 and the J gene is TRBJ1-5; 8 nucleotides in the junction match TRBD1. The sequence derives from a person between 18 and 65 years old who received the Ad26.COV2.S COVID-19 vaccine or a placebo. Here the sequenced sample was peripheral blood, taken in a trial of Ad26.COV2.S vaccine versus placebo. This receptor carries the CDR3 CASSSDRGNQPQHF. The DNA is TGTGCCAGCAGCTCGGACAGGGGCAATCAGCCCCAGCATTTT. Reference TRBV11-2 and TRBJ1-5 proteins supply the regions before and after the CDR3; the full variable domain is: EAGVAQSPRYKIIEKRQSVAFWCNPISGHATLYWYQQILGQGPKLLIQFQNNGVVDDSQLPKDRFSAERLKGVDSTLKIQPAKLEDSAVYLCASSSDRGNQPQHFGDGTRLSIL.